Presented here are 20 T cell receptor beta chains from one specimen sequenced in a study of shared clonotypes between healthy human individuals. Produced via immunoSEQ multiplex PCR; TCRdb's table is partial and in-frame only. The table lists some 1,900,000 clones, around 96% of them singletons. The naive CD8 subset, CD45RO-negative cells positively selected for CCR7, excluded terminally differentiated effector memory CD45RA+ cells. Sequencing input: naive CD8+ T cells sorted from blood. Receptors originate from a man in his late teens or twenties in good health.

This chain connects TRBV11-2 to TRBJ2-5, with D unresolved. CDR3 length equals 14 residues. The ends were cut back, 3 bases at V and 1 base at J, with 9 bases in the middle. Germline V gives CDR1 SGHAT, CDR2 FQNNGV. CDR3 sequence (DNA): TGTGCCAGCAGCTTCCGCCCGCCCCAAGAGACCCAGTACTTC. Its protein product is CASSFRPPQETQYF. Full variable domain (outside the CDR3, taken from reference TRBV11-2 and TRBJ2-5): EAGVAQSPRYKIIEKRQSVAFWCNPISGHATLYWYQQILGQGPKLLIQFQNNGVVDDSQLPKDRFSAERLKGVDSTLKIQPAKLEDSAVYLCASSFRPPQETQYFGPGTRLLVL.

The V gene is TRBV13, the J gene TRBJ1-5; 7 bases are shared with TRBD1. Unmatched junction bases numbered 3, after V lost 0 bases and J lost 4 bases. CDR1 is PRHDT, CDR2 FYEKMQ, per germline (reference sequence). This CDR3 is built from 15 residues. CDR3 protein: CASSLGTGKNQPQHF. CDR3 bases: TGTGCCAGCAGCTTAGGGACAGGGAAAAATCAGCCCCAGCATTTT. Together with reference TRBV13 and TRBJ1-5, the CDR3 gives the full variable domain: AAGVIQSPRHLIKEKRETATLKCYPIPRHDTVYWYQQGPGQDPQFLISFYEKMQSDKGSIPDRFSAQQFSDYHSELNMSSLELGDSALYFCASSLGTGKNQPQHFGDGTRLSIL.

The chain uses TRBV29-1 and TRBJ2-3; D is ambiguous. Per the germline V gene, CDR1 is SQVTM and CDR2 is ANQGSEA. Trimming pared 3 bases from V and 1 base from J, leaving 11 bases between. This CDR3 spans 14 amino acids. The chain's CDR3 is CSVEQGFGTDTQYF. CDR3 bases: TGCAGCGTTGAGCAAGGCTTTGGCACAGATACGCAGTATTTT.

The V call is TRBV4-3, the J call TRBJ2-2, with 10 bases matching TRBD1. J gave up 7 bases and V 3 bases, and 5 bases lay outside the gene matches. Germline V gene lookup returns CDR1 LGHNA and CDR2 YSLEER. The CDR3 totals 15 residues. This chain's CDR3 is CASSQETGGHGELFF. The CDR3 DNA follows: TGCGCCAGCAGCCAGGAGACAGGGGGCCACGGGGAGCTGTTTTTT.

This clone appeared a few times. The rearrangement uses TRBV19 and TRBJ1-2; no clear D gene. The germline gives CDR1 LNHDA, CDR2 SQIVND (reference sequence). The CDR3 runs 13 residues. V was cut by 10 bases and J by 5 bases, with 17 bases left in between. This chain's CDR3 is CATTEAGDYGYTF. The CDR3 DNA follows: TGTGCCACAACCGAGGCGGGAGATTATGGCTACACCTTC. Drawing the rest from reference TRBV19 and TRBJ1-2, the complete variable domain is DGGITQSPKYLFRKEGQNVTLSCEQNLNHDAMYWYRQDPGQGLRLIYYSQIVNDFQKGDIAEGYSVSREKKESFPLTVTSAQKNPTAFYLCATTEAGDYGYTFGSGTRLTVV.

The chain is built from TRBV7-9 and TRBJ2-7; 7 bases align to TRBD2. CDR1 and CDR2 from the germline V gene are SEHNR and FQNEAQ (reference sequence). CDR3 length: 15 residues. The ends lost 0 bases at V and 6 bases at J; junction bases unmatched: 8. The CDR3 DNA follows: TGTGCCAGCAGCTTAGCGGTGGGGGGGTCGGGCGAGCAGTACTTC. Encoded protein: CASSLAVGGSGEQYF.

The chain couples TRBV6-1 to TRBJ2-1; 8 bases align to TRBD1. The germline V gene has CDR1 MNHNS and CDR2 SASEGT. There are 13 residues in the CDR3. The V and J ends lost 8 bases and 8 bases, in that order; junction bases with no gene match: 8. The CDR3: CASWTGWGHEQFF. CDR3 bases: TGTGCCAGCTGGACAGGGTGGGGCCATGAGCAGTTCTTC.

The chain has TRBV2 and TRBJ2-5; possible D gene TRBD2, 5 bases. Germline V gene lookup returns CDR1 SNHLY and CDR2 FYNNEI. Trimming took off 6 bases at V and 5 bases at J, with 16 bases between the two ends. The CDR3 runs to 14 residues. The CDR3 DNA follows: TGTGCCAGCAGCCCGACACTAGGTGGGGAGACCCAGTACTTC. This sequence encodes CASSPTLGGETQYF.

Comments on this clone: Other DNA variants within this sample encode the same CDR3. This chain connects TRBV9 to TRBJ1-2, with TRBD1 matching over 9 bases. V was clipped by 0 bases and J by 5 bases; unmatched bases: 5. The CDR3 consists of 15 residues. Per the germline V gene, CDR1 is SGDLS and CDR2 is YYNGEE. The CDR3 DNA is TGTGCCAGCAGCGTAGGAACAGGGGGCGGGTATGGCTACACCTTC. It translates to CASSVGTGGGYGYTF.

With respect to this clone: Within the sample, other DNA sequences also encode this same CDR3. The chain combines TRBV5-1 with TRBJ2-7, with D unclear. The CDR3 is made up of 12 amino acids. The V and J ends lost 2 bases and 3 bases respectively, with 6 bases between them. The V gene's germline CDR1 is SGHRS and CDR2 YFSETQ. CDR3 sequence (DNA): TGCGCCAGCAGCTTTGGTGGCTACGAGCAGTACTTC. Translated, it gives CASSFGGYEQYF. Combining the CDR3 with reference TRBV5-1 and TRBJ2-7 gives the whole variable domain KAGVTQTPRYLIKTRGQQVTLSCSPISGHRSVSWYQQTPGQGLQFLFEYFSETQRNKGNFPGRFSGRQFSNSRSEMNVSTLELGDSALYLCASSFGGYEQYFGPGTRLTVT.

Of note for this clone: This CDR3 is also generated by other DNA sequences in the sample. The V and J genes are TRBV30 and TRBJ1-1; D unresolved. The CDR3 extends over 11 amino acids. V lost 0 bases, J lost 7 bases, and 6 bases lay in between. Germline values: CDR1 GTSNPN, CDR2 SVGIG (reference sequence). The CDR3, as DNA: TGTGCCTGGAGTGTATCCAGTGAAGCTTTCTTT. Translated: CAWSVSSEAFF.

The genes are TRBV6-1 and TRBJ2-7, with 11 bases fitting TRBD1. The CDR3 loop spans 15 amino acids. V lost 5 bases to trimming and J lost 5 bases; unmatched junction nucleotides: 8. The V gene's germline CDR1 is MNHNS and CDR2 SASEGT. The CDR3 here is CASSSWTGGVNEQYF. Written as DNA, the CDR3 is TGTGCCAGCAGTTCCTGGACAGGGGGCGTAAACGAGCAGTACTTC.

The chain is built from TRBV7-9 and TRBJ1-3; D not certain. Deletions cut 5 bases from V and 1 base from J, with 9 bases between. CDR1 and CDR2 (germline): SEHNR, FQNEAQ (reference sequence). This CDR3 contains 14 residues. The CDR3 sequence: CASSPALSGNTIYF. CDR3 bases: TGTGCCAGCAGCCCGGCCCTTTCTGGAAACACCATATATTTT.

Notes on this clone: The same CDR3 arises from other DNA sequences in this sample as well. Written as DNA, the CDR3 is TGCGCCAGCAGCCAAGTTCCAGGGAGCTCCTACGAGCAGTACTTC. Its translation: CASSQVPGSSYEQYF. The chain employs TRBV4-1 and TRBJ2-7; D might be TRBD1 or TRBD2, each matching 5 bases. V was clipped by 1 base and J by 0 bases, with 10 bases between them. The V gene's germline CDR1 is MGHRA and CDR2 YSYEKL. The CDR3 totals 15 residues.

This clone appeared once. The V gene is TRBV30, the J gene TRBJ2-1; D remains unclear. The CDR3 has 12 amino acids. Per the germline V gene, CDR1 is GTSNPN and CDR2 is SVGIG (reference sequence). V lost 4 bases to trimming and J lost 7 bases, with 11 bases between them. The CDR3 loop is CAWTAVGNEQFF. The CDR3 DNA reads TGTGCCTGGACCGCGGTGGGGAATGAGCAGTTCTTC.

The chain employs TRBV4-3 and TRBJ1-1; D is unclear. With 0 bases removed from V and 6 bases from J, the gap between germline ends came to 14 bases. CDR1 and CDR2 from the germline V gene are LGHNA and YSLEER. CDR3 length: 15 residues. CDR3 sequence (DNA): TGCGCCAGCAGCCAAGAGGACGCGCTGTTCGCTGAAGCTTTCTTT. Its protein product is CASSQEDALFAEAFF.

The chain has TRBV4-3 and TRBJ1-3; D is undetermined. Germline loops: CDR1 LGHNA, CDR2 YSLEER. The V end lost 1 base, the J end lost 0 bases, and 13 bases lay between the germline ends. CDR3 length: 17 residues. The chain's CDR3 is CASSQVEAESSGNTIYF. Here the CDR3 DNA reads TGCGCCAGCAGCCAAGTTGAGGCGGAGAGCTCTGGAAACACCATATATTTT.

The chain joins TRBV4-3 to TRBJ2-7, with 8 bases lining up with TRBD1. V lost 3 bases and J lost 2; bases outside the gene matches: 9. The germline CDR1 and CDR2 sequences are LGHNA and YSLEER. The CDR3 sequence is 16 residues long. This CDR3 is CASSQAPGTGTYEQYF. The CDR3, as DNA: TGCGCCAGCAGCCAGGCACCCGGGACAGGTACCTACGAGCAGTACTTC.

J is TRBJ2-7 and V is TRBV5-1; no clear D. In germline, CDR1 is SGHRS, CDR2 YFSETQ. V was pared by 4 bases and J by 9 bases, with 11 bases between. The CDR3 consists of 11 residues. CDR3 DNA: TGCGCCAGCAGCCCCGATCCTAGGCAGTACTTC. Protein sequence: CASSPDPRQYF.

The rearrangement uses TRBV2 and TRBJ1-6, with D perhaps matching TRBD1 (6 bases). Trimming removed 6 bases from V and 4 bases from J, with 10 bases in between. Per the germline V gene, CDR1 is SNHLY and CDR2 is FYNNEI. This CDR3 has 14 residues. The CDR3 nucleotides read TGTGCCAGCAGCCGGGACACTTATAATTCACCCCTCCACTTT. Protein: CASSRDTYNSPLHF.